These 28 T cell receptor beta chains were all obtained from the same sample, sequenced in a study of blood T cell repertoires in COVID-19. Measured with immunoSEQ multiplex PCR; TCRdb has only the in-frame clones, and not every one. The sample has about 320,000 clones; approximately 88% are singletons. The sample comprised peripheral blood. These receptors were taken from a woman aged 25-40 years with COVID-19, enrolled during active disease.

This chain uses TRBV5-8 with TRBJ1-6; D unclear. The CDR3 contains 17 residues. CDR1 SGHTS and CDR2 YDEGEE come from the germline V gene. Trimming removed 4 bases from V and 0 bases from J, with 14 bases in between. CDR3 bases: TGTGCCAGCAGCGCTCCGCAGGTGATCTCCTATAATTCACCCCTCCACTTT. It specifies CASSAPQVISYNSPLHF. The variable domain in full, with the rest retrieved from reference TRBV5-8 and TRBJ1-6, is EAGVTQSPTHLIKTRGQQATLRCSPISGHTSVYWYQQALGLGLQFLLWYDEGEERNRGNFPPRFSGRQFPNYSSELNVNALELEDSALYLCASSAPQVISYNSPLHFGNGTRLTVT.

The CDR3 protein is CASSQEHRVAGANEQFF. Written as DNA, the CDR3 is TGTGCCAGCAGCCAAGAACATCGAGTAGCGGGGGCCAATGAGCAGTTCTTC. The chain couples TRBV4-2 to TRBJ2-1, with 9 bases fitting TRBD2. This CDR3 comprises 17 residues. J was trimmed by 6 bases and V by 0 bases; bases with no gene match: 9. CDR1 and CDR2 from the germline V gene are LGHNA and YNFKEQ.

J is TRBJ2-2 and V is TRBV14; D not resolved. The CDR3 contains 14 residues. Between the trimmed V and J ends, which lost 4 bases and 7 bases, there was a span of 13 bases. From germline, CDR1 is SGHDN and CDR2 FVKESK. This CDR3 reads CASSPLSSGGELFF. The CDR3 DNA reads as TGTGCCAGCAGCCCACTCTCCTCGGGCGGGGAGCTGTTTTTT.

The chain links TRBV9 to TRBJ2-1, with 8 bases that match TRBD1. The germline V gene encodes CDR1 SGDLS and CDR2 YYNGEE. Losses at the gene ends were 1 base for V and 6 bases for J; bases not matched to a gene: 6. The CDR3 extends over 15 amino acids. The CDR3 nucleotides read TGTGCCAGCAGCGTATCAGGGGGCCACATCAATGAGCAGTTCTTC. This translates into CASSVSGGHINEQFF.

This clone was observed once. This sequence joins TRBV6-6 and TRBJ2-1, with 10 nucleotides matching TRBD2. The trim removed 5 bases at V and 7 bases at J, leaving 8 bases unmatched. The germline CDR1 and CDR2 sequences are MNHNY and SVGAGI (reference sequence). This CDR3 comprises 15 residues. CDR3 nucleotide sequence: TGTGCCAGCAGTCTAAGCGGGGGGGTATCAAATGAGCAGTTCTTC. This codes for CASSLSGGVSNEQFF.

This chain links TRBV19 with TRBJ1-2, with D unresolved. Trimming pared 6 bases from V and 0 bases from J, leaving 17 bases between. CDR3 length: 16 amino acids. From germline, CDR1 is LNHDA and CDR2 SQIVND (reference sequence). The CDR3 here is CASREGGFLTNYGYTF. The DNA of the CDR3 is TGTGCCAGTAGGGAGGGAGGGTTCCTCACTAACTATGGCTACACCTTC.

CDR3 region: CASSSRDYGYTF. The CDR3 DNA follows: TGTGCCAGCAGCTCCAGGGACTATGGCTACACCTTC. The chain uses TRBV13 and TRBJ1-2; perhaps TRBD1 as D (5 bases). V gave up 4 bases and J gave up 3 bases, with 6 bases separating them. The germline V gene encodes CDR1 PRHDT and CDR2 FYEKMQ (reference sequence). The CDR3 has 12 amino acids.

This chain uses TRBV3-1 (or the pseudogene TRBV3-2) with TRBJ1-5; TRBD1 matches at 8 bases. The V gene's germline CDR1 is LGHDT and CDR2 YNNKEL (reference sequence). CDR3 size: 14 residues. J was trimmed by 6 bases and V by 4 bases; bases with no gene match: 5. The CDR3 spells CASSLGQGLQPQHF. As DNA, the CDR3 is TGTGCCAGCAGCCTCGGACAGGGTCTTCAGCCCCAGCATTTT.

The V gene is TRBV28, the J gene TRBJ2-1; 8 bases match TRBD2. The junction had 12 bases not matched to a gene; V was cut back by 8 bases and J by 9 bases. The CDR3 spans 14 residues. Germline CDR1 MDHEN, CDR2 SYDVKM. The CDR3 DNA reads as TGTGCCAGCCAGTCGGGAGGGCCCCTTATTGAGCAGTTCTTC. Protein sequence: CASQSGGPLIEQFF.

This clone has only a few counts. The gene calls are TRBV4-1 and TRBJ2-2, with 8 nucleotides matching TRBD1. Per the germline V gene, CDR1 is MGHRA and CDR2 is YSYEKL. The CDR3 sequence is 14 residues long. V was clipped by 8 bases and J by 4 bases; unmatched bases: 6. The CDR3 here is CASRRTGTTGELFF. CDR3 nucleotides: TGCGCCAGCCGCCGGACAGGGACCACCGGGGAGCTGTTTTTT.

This rearrangement joins TRBV2 to TRBJ1-5; 7 positions agree with TRBD1. This CDR3 is built from 15 residues. Trimming cost V 6 bases and J 3 bases; bases outside gene matches: 8. From germline, CDR1 is SNHLY and CDR2 FYNNEI. The CDR3, as DNA: TGTGCCAGCAGCAGACAGGGATTCATCAATCAGCCCCAGCATTTT. This sequence encodes CASSRQGFINQPQHF.

This clone appeared a few times. This chain uses TRBV7-9 with TRBJ2-1, with 11 bases lining up with TRBD2. Losses at the gene ends were 6 bases for V and 7 bases for J; bases not matched to a gene: 5. The CDR3 sequence is 14 residues long. Germline V gene lookup returns CDR1 SEHNR and CDR2 FQNEAQ (reference sequence). In DNA, the CDR3 is TGTGCCAGCAGTCCTAGCGGGGGGTGGAATGAGCAGTTCTTC. Its translation: CASSPSGGWNEQFF.

The chain employs TRBV5-1 and TRBJ2-5; maybe TRBD1 (6 bases). This CDR3 is built from 15 residues. V shed 4 bases and J shed 4 bases, with 17 bases lying between them. Germline V gene sequence: CDR1 SGHRS, CDR2 YFSETQ. CDR3 region: CASSMNTGMGETQYF. In DNA form, the CDR3 reads TGCGCCAGCAGCATGAACACAGGGATGGGAGAGACCCAGTACTTC.

The chain employs TRBV7-9 and TRBJ1-1; the D is unclear. Per the germline V gene, CDR1 is SEHNR and CDR2 is FQNEAQ (reference sequence). Trimming took 7 bases from V and 0 from J, leaving 9 bases between them. The CDR3 is 13 amino acids. CDR3 in amino acids: CASKQSVNTEAFF. CDR3 nucleotides: TGTGCCAGCAAGCAAAGTGTGAACACTGAAGCTTTCTTT.

The chain links TRBV9 to TRBJ1-4; 9 bases are a match to TRBD1. V trimming: 2 bases; J trimming: 8 bases; junction bases outside the gene matches: 7. The CDR3 is 15 amino acids. Per germline, CDR1 SGDLS and CDR2 YYNGEE. The CDR3: CASSVSQGAGEKLFF. The CDR3, as DNA: TGTGCCAGCAGCGTTTCACAGGGGGCAGGGGAAAAACTGTTTTTT.

A single count supports this clone. This rearrangement joins TRBV28 to TRBJ2-4; 8 bases line up with TRBD1. The ends lost 1 base at V and 6 bases at J; junction bases unmatched: 2. The CDR3 extends over 14 amino acids. Germline values: CDR1 MDHEN, CDR2 SYDVKM. In DNA form, the CDR3 reads TGTGCCAGCAGTTTATTGGACAGGGCAAACATTCAGTACTTC. It codes for CASSLLDRANIQYF.

Only a few counts were recorded for this clone. The V call is TRBV20-1, the J call TRBJ1-1, with D possibly matching TRBD1 (5 bases). CDR3 size: 12 residues. Germline assignment: CDR1 DFQATT and CDR2 SNEGSKA (reference sequence). Trimming stripped 5 bases from V and 5 bases from J, with 12 bases between. This CDR3 reads CSARGGETEAFF. The CDR3 DNA is TGCAGTGCTCGTGGGGGGGAGACTGAAGCTTTCTTT.

The chain joins TRBV7-2 to TRBJ1-3, with D uncertain. The germline CDR1 and CDR2 sequences are SGHTA and FQGNSA. Trimming pared 5 bases from V and 0 bases from J, leaving 14 bases between. This CDR3 is 16 amino acids long. The CDR3 reads CASSVRGQSSGNTIYF. CDR3 sequence (DNA): TGTGCCAGCAGCGTACGGGGTCAGAGCTCTGGAAACACCATATATTTT. Filled out from reference TRBV7-2 and TRBJ1-3, the complete variable domain reads GAGVSQSPSNKVTEKGKDVELRCDPISGHTALYWYRQSLGQGLEFLIYFQGNSAPDKSGLPSDRFSAERTGGSVSTLTIQRTQQEDSAVYLCASSVRGQSSGNTIYFGEGSWLTVV.

The V gene is TRBV2, the J gene TRBJ1-2; a weak D match, TRBD1 (5 bases). The ends were cut back, 3 bases at V and 7 bases at J, with 9 bases in the middle. Germline V gene lookup returns CDR1 SNHLY and CDR2 FYNNEI. CDR3 size: 12 residues. The chain's CDR3 is CASSDQGAGYTF. The CDR3 DNA sequence: TGTGCCAGCAGTGATCAAGGGGCTGGCTACACCTTC. The full variable domain, completed using reference TRBV2 and TRBJ1-2, is EPEVTQTPSHQVTQMGQEVILRCVPISNHLYFYWYRQILGQKVEFLVSFYNNEISEKSEIFDDQFSVERPDGSNFTLKIRSTKLEDSAMYFCASSDQGAGYTFGSGTRLTVV.

The chain joins TRBV18 to TRBJ2-7, with D perhaps matching TRBD2 (6 bases). Germline CDR1 is KGHSH and CDR2 is LQKENI. The CDR3 sequence is 16 residues long. V was cut by 3 bases and J by 4 bases, with 19 bases left in between. CDR3 loop: CASSPTHGTSMYEQYF. The CDR3, as DNA: TGTGCCAGCTCACCGACGCACGGGACTTCAATGTACGAGCAGTACTTC.

The chain carries TRBV19 and TRBJ2-3; 12 bases agree with TRBD2. Per germline, CDR1 LNHDA and CDR2 SQIVND (reference sequence). The ends lost 10 bases at V and 4 bases at J; junction bases unmatched: 6. The CDR3 has 14 amino acids. The CDR3 nucleotides are TGTGCCACTAAACTAGCGGGGGGAGCAGATACGCAGTATTTT. Translated: CATKLAGGADTQYF. Looking up the rest from reference TRBV19 and TRBJ2-3 gives the full variable domain: DGGITQSPKYLFRKEGQNVTLSCEQNLNHDAMYWYRQDPGQGLRLIYYSQIVNDFQKGDIAEGYSVSREKKESFPLTVTSAQKNPTAFYLCATKLAGGADTQYFGPGTRLTVL.

The table lists this clone with a count of one. The rearrangement joins TRBV28 to TRBJ1-5, with D possibly TRBD1 on 5 matching bases. The germline V gene has CDR1 MDHEN and CDR2 SYDVKM. V lost 2 bases to trimming and J lost 6 bases, with 11 bases between them. The CDR3 covers 14 residues. CDR3 bases: TGTGCCAGCAGTTTACGGGGGAGACGTCAGCCCCAGCATTTT. It specifies CASSLRGRRQPQHF.

This clone appeared a single time. The V call is TRBV21-1, the J call TRBJ1-1; TRBD1 reflects the table's D call only, with no check against the DNA. TRBV21-1 is shown as a pseudogene. The CDR3 spans 11 residues. CDR3: CASSNGRVTFF. The CDR3 nucleotides are TGTGCCAGCAGCAACGGCAGGGTAACTTTCTTT.

The rearrangement uses TRBV5-1 and TRBJ2-5; 12 nucleotides agree with TRBD1. V dropped 4 bases and J dropped 4; count of bases not matched to a gene: 11. The CDR3 is 17 amino acids. In germline, CDR1 is SGHRS, CDR2 YFSETQ. As DNA, the CDR3 is TGCGCCAGCAGCCCGGCGGGGACAGGGGGCGCGGGAGAGACCCAGTACTTC. Translating gives CASSPAGTGGAGETQYF.

V usage is TRBV6-5 and J usage is TRBJ2-7, with D uncertain. The CDR3 contains 11 residues. The V and J ends lost 6 bases and 3 bases respectively, with 6 bases between them. In germline, CDR1 is MNHEY, CDR2 SVGAGI. As DNA, the CDR3 is TGTGCCAGCAGGAGTTTCTACGAGCAGTACGTC. It codes for CASRSFYEQYV.

The chain links TRBV6-2 or TRBV6-3 to TRBJ2-5, with 7 bases lining up with TRBD2. J gave up 9 bases and V 0 bases, and 4 bases lay outside the gene matches. The CDR3 totals 13 residues. Germline V lookup: CDR1 MNHEY, CDR2 SVGEGT. The CDR3 reads CASSYSNGGAQYF. Here the CDR3 DNA reads TGTGCCAGCAGTTACTCGAATGGGGGGGCCCAGTACTTC.

This clone showed up just a few times. V usage is TRBV10-1 and J usage is TRBJ1-1; 10 bases fit TRBD1. CDR3 size: 14 residues. Unmatched junction bases numbered 8, after V lost 2 bases and J lost 11 bases. Germline CDR1 and CDR2: WNHNN and SYGVQD (reference sequence). The CDR3 reads CASSEGQGGDVAFF. DNA of the CDR3: TGCGCCAGCAGTGAGGGACAGGGGGGAGATGTTGCTTTCTTT.

The chain joins TRBV18 to TRBJ2-3; 7 nucleotides align to TRBD1. The germline gives CDR1 KGHSH, CDR2 LQKENI. With 5 bases clipped from V and 5 bases from J, the junction kept 7 bases outside the gene matches. The CDR3 loop spans 14 amino acids. The CDR3 protein is CASSNRGRLDTQYF. The CDR3 DNA reads as TGTGCCAGCTCAAACAGGGGACGTTTAGATACGCAGTATTTT.